This TCR beta chain was captured by sequencing in a study of cytomegalovirus exposure and HLA in healthy donors. Across the study: The study placed less than 90% of its approximately 430 genotyped donors in the Caucasian-associated ancestry cluster.

This CDR3 is 14 amino acids long. CDR1 is GTSNPN, CDR2 SVGIG, per germline (reference sequence). V was clipped by 3 bases and J by 5 bases; unmatched bases: 9. This clone was seen more than once but under ten times. A multiplex PCR was run with 60 Vbeta primers and 13 Jbeta primers. Clones were sequenced by immunoSEQ multiplex PCR, and TCRdb holds only the in-frame ones, with some missing. The sample has more than 100,000 clones; 66% are singletons. The sequencing input was PBMCs. This chain uses TRBV30 with TRBJ1-2, with 7 bases aligning to TRBD1. This receptor was taken from a woman between 45 and 65 years old in good health and CMV-seronegative. CDR3 protein: CAWRRGPQAYGYTF. The CDR3 bases are TGTGCCTGGAGAAGGGGGCCACAAGCTTATGGCTACACCTTC.